The T cell receptor (beta chain) under discussion was sequenced for a study of cytotoxic CD8 clonotypes in ibrutinib-treated CLL. The overall study: Timing of response sample collection was a median roughly twelve months after treatment start, with a range of 6 to 36.

Profiling relied on immunoSEQ multiplex PCR, and the TCRdb table lists in-frame clones only, not all of them. The repertoire consists of about 130,000 clones, with over 75% occurring once and the leading ten covering over 2%. Trimming removed 0 bases at V and 5 bases at J, with 10 bases between. CDR1 LGHNA and CDR2 YNFKEQ come from the germline V gene. The CDR3 spans 15 residues. Points from the study as a whole: Whereas clonality rose at ibrutinib response, it declined toward baseline at progression.

Points on this clone: Its specificity is unknown.

The chain recombines TRBV4-2 with TRBJ2-2, with unresolved D. The sequence came from a human donor with chronic lymphocytic leukemia. This specimen consisted of PBMCs, obtained after 24 months of ibrutinib treatment. CDR3 sequence: CASSQDQRDTGELFF. The CDR3 nucleotides are TGTGCCAGCAGCCAAGATCAGAGAGATACCGGGGAGCTGTTTTTT.